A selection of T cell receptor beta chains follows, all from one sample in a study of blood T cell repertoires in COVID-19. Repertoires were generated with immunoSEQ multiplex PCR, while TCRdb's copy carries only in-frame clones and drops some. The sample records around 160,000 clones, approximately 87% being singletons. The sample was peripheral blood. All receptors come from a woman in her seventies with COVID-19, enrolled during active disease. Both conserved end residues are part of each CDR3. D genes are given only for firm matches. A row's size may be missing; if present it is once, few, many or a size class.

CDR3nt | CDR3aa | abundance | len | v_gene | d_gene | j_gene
TGTGCCTGGAGTGTATCTGTGTCTCAGCCCCAGCATTTT | CAWSVSVSQPQHF | few | 13 | TRBV30 | NA | TRBJ1-5
TGTGCCAGCTCACCCCCGGGACAGAACACCGGGGAGCTGTTTTTT | CASSPPGQNTGELFF | NA | 15 | TRBV18 | NA | TRBJ2-2
TGTGCCAGCAGTTCTAGCGGGAATGTGGATACGCAGTATTTT | CASSSSGNVDTQYF | NA | 14 | TRBV28 | TRBD2 | TRBJ2-3
TGCGCCAGCAGCCAAGAGGGGGGGAAGGTGAAAGAGACCCAGTACTTC | CASSQEGGKVKETQYF | once | 16 | TRBV4-1 | TRBD2 | TRBJ2-5
TGTGCCAGCAGTGTTTACAGGGGATCAACTAATGAAAAACTGTTTTTT | CASSVYRGSTNEKLFF | once | 16 | TRBV2 | TRBD1 | TRBJ1-4
TGTGCCAGCATAGGGGGGGGAGATGGCTACACCTTC | CASIGGGDGYTF | NA | 12 | TRBV21-1 | NA | TRBJ1-2
TGTGCCAGCAGTCCGACAGGGGGTACAGCTGGGTATGAGCAGTTCTTC | CASSPTGGTAGYEQFF | NA | 16 | TRBV28 | TRBD1 | TRBJ2-1
TGTGCCAGCAGCCGGCAGGTAGAGCAGTTCTTC | CASSRQVEQFF | NA | 11 | TRBV7-9 | NA | TRBJ2-1
TGTGCCAGCAGCCCGACAGGGAACGAGCAGTACTTC | CASSPTGNEQYF | once | 12 | TRBV7-9 | TRBD1 | TRBJ2-7
TGTGCCAGCACCGCATCGCGGGGAAAAAAGGTCACTGAAGCTTTCTTT | CASTASRGKKVTEAFF | NA | 16 | TRBV28 | NA | TRBJ1-1
TGTGCCAGCTCACCAAGGGGAGGCGGCAATCAGCCCCAGCATTTT | CASSPRGGGNQPQHF | few | 15 | TRBV18 | NA | TRBJ1-5
TGTGCCAGTAGTATTAAGAGAGTCCTGGGCAATCAGCCCCAGCATTTT | CASSIKRVLGNQPQHF | NA | 16 | TRBV19 | NA | TRBJ1-5
TGTGCCAGCAGGGACAGTTATCAAGAGACCCAGTACTTC | CASRDSYQETQYF | NA | 13 | TRBV6-6 | NA | TRBJ2-5